The following is a T cell receptor beta chain sequence with its context. These data come from a study of T cells in tuberculosis. From germline, CDR1 is SEHNR and CDR2 FQNEAQ (reference sequence). The CDR3 is 16 residues long. V was clipped by 5 bases and J by 2 bases; unmatched bases: 10. General study results and limits: T cells binding CD1B-GMM tetramer weakly possibly escaped the sort.

The protocol was immunoSEQ multiplex PCR, while the TCRdb copy is restricted to in-frame clones and leaves out a portion. Among approximately 88,000 clones listed, about nine tenths were seen once. Cells were sorted from thawed PBMC rested overnight and stained with GMM-loaded CD1B tetramer, viability dye and anti-CD3. The CD1B tetramers carried C32 glucose monomycolate purified from Rhodococcus equi. The chain links TRBV7-9 to TRBJ1-2; TRBD1 agrees at 8 bases. The specimen was CD1b-GMM tetramer-negative cells sorted from PBMCs. This TCR was recovered from an adult woman with latent tuberculosis. Here the CDR3 reads CASSPKTGEGNYGYTF. The CDR3 coding sequence is TGTGCCAGCAGCCCCAAGACAGGGGAGGGGAACTATGGCTACACCTTC.